Shown below are 9 T cell receptor beta chains from a single sample sequenced in a study of T cells in tuberculosis. Indicated time point: new active TB diagnosis, blood taken before or within 7 days of starting treatment. Assay used: immunoSEQ multiplex PCR; TCRdb lists only in-frame clones, some missing. The table lists approximately 40,000 clones, approximately 94% of them singletons. The sample here was PBMCs, taken at tuberculosis diagnosis. The receptors shown here come from an adult with tuberculosis.

This sequence joins TRBV2 and TRBJ1-1; no clear D. Germline values: CDR1 SNHLY, CDR2 FYNNEI. The V end lost 5 bases, the J end lost 7 bases, and 11 bases lay between the germline ends. This CDR3 comprises 12 residues. In nucleotides, the CDR3 is TGTGCCAGCAGTTACACCGGGGATGAAGCTTTCTTT. Amino acid sequence: CASSYTGDEAFF.

The J gene is TRBJ1-5, the V gene TRBV11-3; D uncertain. With 2 bases removed from V and 1 base from J, the gap between germline ends came to 6 bases. The CDR3 extends over 14 amino acids. Per the germline V gene, CDR1 is SGHNT and CDR2 is YENEEA. The CDR3 coding sequence is TGTGCCAGCAGCTTAAGCCTCAGCAATCAGCCCCAGCATTTT. Residues: CASSLSLSNQPQHF.

CDR3 nucleotides: TGTGCCAGCAGCTGGGGGGGGGACTCCTACGAGCAGTACTTC. Its protein is CASSWGGDSYEQYF. The gene calls are TRBV5-4 and TRBJ2-7; 7 bases are a match to TRBD2. Germline V lookup: CDR1 SGHNT, CDR2 YYREEE (reference sequence). J gave up 0 bases and V 3 bases, and 3 bases lay outside the gene matches. CDR3 length: 14 amino acids.

The chain joins TRBV9 to TRBJ2-2; perhaps TRBD2 as D (5 bases). The CDR3 loop spans 16 amino acids. From germline, CDR1 is SGDLS and CDR2 YYNGEE. V was clipped by 4 bases and J by 0 bases, with 13 bases between them. CDR3 sequence: CASSPLAGTNTGELFF. CDR3 in DNA: TGTGCCAGCAGCCCCCTAGCCGGTACGAACACCGGGGAGCTGTTTTTT.

The rearrangement links TRBV19 to TRBJ2-3; 12 bases are shared with TRBD1. CDR1 and CDR2 from the germline V gene are LNHDA and SQIVND (reference sequence). J was trimmed by 3 bases and V by 4 bases; bases with no gene match: 11. CDR3 length: 18 amino acids. This CDR3 reads CASSTETGQGALTDTQYF. The CDR3 bases are TGTGCCAGTAGTACCGAAACGGGACAGGGGGCGCTGACAGATACGCAGTATTTT.

The chain recombines TRBV5-1 with TRBJ2-2, with 7 bases matching TRBD2. Trimming removed 5 bases from V and 0 bases from J; junction bases left unmatched: 7. From germline, CDR1 is SGHRS and CDR2 YFSETQ. This CDR3 is built from 16 residues. CDR3 DNA sequence: TGCGCCAGCAGGTTGCTAGCGGTCTCGAACACCGGGGAGCTGTTTTTT. As protein: CASRLLAVSNTGELFF.

The chain recombines TRBV6-5 with TRBJ1-2; TRBD1 aligns across 7 bases. V trimming: 6 bases; J trimming: 4 bases; junction bases outside the gene matches: 8. The CDR3 spans 14 residues. Germline V gene data show CDR1 as MNHEY and CDR2 as SVGAGI. The CDR3 spells CASRGTATIYGYTF. CDR3 DNA: TGTGCCAGCAGAGGGACAGCTACAATCTATGGCTACACCTTC.

V usage is TRBV18 and J usage is TRBJ2-5; perhaps TRBD2 as D (6 bases). Trimming took 6 bases from V and 2 from J, leaving 16 bases between them. This CDR3 has 15 residues. Looked up from germline, CDR1 is KGHSH and CDR2 is LQKENI. CDR3 protein: CASSRNGGAQETQYF. As DNA, the CDR3 is TGTGCCAGCTCGCGCAATGGCGGGGCACAAGAGACCCAGTACTTC.

The CDR3 sequence: CSVEFRGPNYGYTF. The DNA for the CDR3 is TGCAGCGTTGAATTCCGAGGCCCTAACTATGGCTACACCTTC. This chain connects TRBV29-1 to TRBJ1-2; D gene uncertain. Trimming cost V 2 bases and J 0 bases, with 10 bases left between them. Germline-derived CDR1 and CDR2 are SQVTM and ANQGSEA. The CDR3 has 14 amino acids.